These 11 T cell receptor beta chains were all obtained from the same sample, sequenced in a study of T cells in Graves' hyperthyroidism and ophthalmopathy. It was RNA transcripts that yielded the amplified TCR beta CDR3 regions. Initially, a first-round RT-PCR of the TCR CDR3 employed the HTBI primer set. TCRdb passed the multiplex PCR reads through MiXCR, listing each CDR3 protein once. The data hold 620,000 or so distinct CDR3 sequences, with roughly 15% observed a single time. What was sequenced was blood. The receptors were sampled from a woman aged 45 to 65 with Graves' ophthalmopathy.

In the case of this clonotype: With a much larger clone just one base away, this may be a read error. This rearrangement joins TRBV20-1 to TRBJ2-2; no clear D. CDR3 length: 14 amino acids. Per the germline V gene, CDR1 is DFQATT and CDR2 is SNEGSKA (reference sequence). V was shortened by 3 bases and J by 0 bases, with 8 bases between the two germline ends. CDR3 bases: TGCAGTGCTAGTAGCAGGCCGAACACCGGGGAGCTGTTTTTT. Protein: CSASSRPNTGELFF.

There are a few counts of this clonotype. The V call is TRBV6-2 or TRBV6-3, the J call TRBJ2-1; TRBD2 aligns across 11 bases. The germline V gene has CDR1 MNHEY and CDR2 SVGEGT. The CDR3 contains 16 residues. Germline trimming cut 5 bases from V and 9 bases from J; bases unmatched to any gene: 12. The CDR3, as DNA: TGTGCCAGCAGTAGACTAGCGGGAAAAGGTATCAGTGAGCAGTTCTTC. It encodes CASSRLAGKGISEQFF.

In its sample, this clonotype was seen many times. The chain links TRBV12-3 or TRBV12-4 to TRBJ1-5; perhaps TRBD1 as D (6 bases). Trimming left V 4 bases short and J 2 bases short, with 18 bases between. The CDR3 consists of 17 residues. The CDR3 sequence is CASSSVQGMARNQPQHF. CDR3 bases: TGTGCCAGCAGTTCCGTTCAGGGGATGGCGCGCAATCAGCCCCAGCATTTT.

This clonotype has a handful of counts. This sequence joins TRBV29-1 and TRBJ1-1; D may be TRBD1 (5 bases). The CDR3 has 12 amino acids. V dropped 3 bases and J dropped 11 bases, with 16 bases sitting between them. The germline V gene encodes CDR1 SQVTM and CDR2 ANQGSEA. DNA of the CDR3: TGCAGCGTTGAGAGGGACCTTCGGGCGGCTTTCTTT. Translation: CSVERDLRAAFF.

This clonotype occurred many times. The CDR3 sequence is CASSLALAGYTSTDTQYF. The CDR3 bases are TGTGCCAGCAGCTTAGCGCTAGCGGGATATACTAGCACAGATACGCAGTATTTT. V gene TRBV7-2 combines with J gene TRBJ2-3; 9 bases agree with TRBD2. The CDR3 runs 18 residues. After removal of 0 bases from V and 0 bases from J, the junction contained 7 bases not matched to a gene. Germline V gene sequence: CDR1 SGHTA, CDR2 FQGNSA.

The chain has TRBV2 and TRBJ2-7, with 10 bases matching TRBD2. CDR3 length: 15 residues. After removal of 8 bases from V and 6 bases from J, the junction contained 13 bases not matched to a gene. Looked up from germline, CDR1 is SNHLY and CDR2 is FYNNEI. The CDR3 coding sequence is TGTGCCAGCGAAGCCCTAGCGGGAGTAGAAGGCGAGCAGTACTTC. Translated, it gives CASEALAGVEGEQYF.

About this clonotype itself: A read error may account for a junction end that differs from germline. The V gene is TRBV18, the J gene TRBJ2-1; D might be TRBD1 (6 bases). Germline V gene lookup returns CDR1 KGHSH and CDR2 LQKENI. CDR3 length: 14 amino acids. The CDR3 protein is CASSPGQGYNGQFF. The CDR3 DNA follows: TGTGCCAGCTCACCGGGGCAGGGGTACAATGGGCAGTTCTTC.

In this sample, this clonotype turned up a few times. The rearrangement links TRBV5-1 to TRBJ2-2; the match to TRBD1 covers 9 bases. V gave up 5 bases and J gave up 7 bases; unmatched junction bases: 12. Looked up from germline, CDR1 is SGHRS and CDR2 is YFSETQ. This CDR3 comprises 16 residues. Here the CDR3 DNA reads TGCGCCAGCAGTCTCGGGGGACAGGGTTTGAGCGGGGAGCTGTTTTTT. Translation gives CASSLGGQGLSGELFF. The whole variable domain, filled in from reference TRBV5-1 and TRBJ2-2, reads KAGVTQTPRYLIKTRGQQVTLSCSPISGHRSVSWYQQTPGQGLQFLFEYFSETQRNKGNFPGRFSGRQFSNSRSEMNVSTLELGDSALYLCASSLGGQGLSGELFFGEGSRLTVL.

This clonotype was detected ten times or more. The chain has TRBV6-1 and TRBJ2-7; 8 positions agree with TRBD2. Trimming took 5 bases from V and 7 from J; bases not matched to a gene: 22. Per germline, CDR1 MNHNS and CDR2 SASEGT. The CDR3 runs 18 residues. The DNA for the CDR3 is TGTGCCAGCAGTTATGCCATCCGGGCGCGAGCGGGAGAACGGGAGCAGTACTTC. Amino acid sequence: CASSYAIRARAGEREQYF.

This clonotype was counted at least ten times. The chain has TRBV7-9 and TRBJ2-5, with D possibly called TRBD1 or TRBD2 (6 bases each). CDR1 and CDR2 (germline): SEHNR, FQNEAQ (reference sequence). The CDR3 consists of 15 residues. Trimming left V 7 bases short and J 5 bases short, with 20 bases between. CDR3 in amino acids: CASTEGGPLRETQYF. CDR3 nucleotides: TGTGCCAGCACGGAGGGGGGACCGCTTCGGGAGACCCAGTACTTC.

Ten or more counts support this clonotype. The genes are TRBV30 and TRBJ2-3; D not certain. Germline V gene sequence: CDR1 GTSNPN, CDR2 SVGIG (reference sequence). Trimming took 0 bases from V and 4 from J, leaving 5 bases between them. This CDR3 spans 12 amino acids. CDR3: CAWSVVADTQYF. The DNA of the CDR3 is TGTGCCTGGAGTGTAGTAGCAGATACGCAGTATTTT.